This record covers a single TCR beta chain. Its antigen is currently unknown. The data stem from a study of tumor-infiltrating lymphocytes in glioblastoma multiforme. General study findings and limits: T cells were not sorted into functional subsets. Only one glioblastoma patient had TCR and mutation analysis.

Three nested ARM-PCR rounds with V-beta and C-beta primers built TCRB libraries. A C-beta primer primed TCRB cDNA from approximately 0.5 ug RNA. TCRdb itself ran the multiplex PCR reads through MiXCR, one entry per CDR3 protein. Here the sample spans 8,900 or so distinct CDR3 sequences, about 74% being singletons. The CDR3 consists of 14 residues. Germline V gives CDR1 LGHNA, CDR2 YNFKEQ. The germline V and J ends were trimmed by 0 bases and 8 bases, with 13 bases remaining between them. The sequence came from a male donor with glioblastoma. The source material was brain tumor tissue. The chain has TRBV4-2 and TRBJ2-5; D uncertain. The CDR3 coding sequence is TGTGCCAGCAGCCAAGACCACCGCGAGGCAACCCAGTACTTC. Its protein product is CASSQDHREATQYF.